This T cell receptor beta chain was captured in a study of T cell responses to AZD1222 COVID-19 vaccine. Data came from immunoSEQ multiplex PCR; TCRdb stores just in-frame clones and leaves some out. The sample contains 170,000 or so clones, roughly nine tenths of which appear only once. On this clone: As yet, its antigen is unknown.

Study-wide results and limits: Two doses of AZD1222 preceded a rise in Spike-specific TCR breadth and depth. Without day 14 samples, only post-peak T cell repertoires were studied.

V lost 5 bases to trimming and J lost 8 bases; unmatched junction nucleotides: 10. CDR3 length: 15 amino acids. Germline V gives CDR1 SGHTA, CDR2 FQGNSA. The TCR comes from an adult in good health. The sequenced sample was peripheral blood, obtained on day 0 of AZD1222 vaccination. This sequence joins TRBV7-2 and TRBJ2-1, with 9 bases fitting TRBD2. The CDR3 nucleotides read TGTGCCAGCAGCACCAAGCGGGGGGAATTCTATGAGCAGTTCTTC. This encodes CASSTKRGEFYEQFF.